Included here is one T cell receptor (beta chain) sequence, with context. Trimming removed 5 bases from V and 5 bases from J, with 13 bases in between. CDR1 and CDR2 from the germline V gene are SGHRS and YFSETQ. CDR3 length: 14 residues. The data stem from a study of blood T cell repertoires in COVID-19. As for the study in general: There were acute and convalescent COVID-19 samples, and they came from the United States, Italy and Spain. Sources were T cells, B-cell-depleted T cells, or PBMCs; the material itself was cDNA or gDNA.

As originally analysed: Using reference gene primer amplification, nucleated cell counts were estimated. The data were produced by immunoSEQ multiplex PCR, yet TCRdb's version contains in-frame clones alone and is incomplete. Clone size and the V and J calls come from that table; the DNA yielded D and trimming. The data hold about 200,000 clones, with roughly 86% observed a single time. The J gene is TRBJ2-2, the V gene TRBV5-1, with D perhaps TRBD2 (5 bases). What was sequenced was peripheral blood. The source is a man aged 18 to 30 with active or convalescent COVID-19. The CDR3 protein is CASRPDSGTGELFF. CDR3 coding DNA: TGCGCCAGCAGGCCCGACTCGGGGACCGGGGAGCTGTTTTTT.